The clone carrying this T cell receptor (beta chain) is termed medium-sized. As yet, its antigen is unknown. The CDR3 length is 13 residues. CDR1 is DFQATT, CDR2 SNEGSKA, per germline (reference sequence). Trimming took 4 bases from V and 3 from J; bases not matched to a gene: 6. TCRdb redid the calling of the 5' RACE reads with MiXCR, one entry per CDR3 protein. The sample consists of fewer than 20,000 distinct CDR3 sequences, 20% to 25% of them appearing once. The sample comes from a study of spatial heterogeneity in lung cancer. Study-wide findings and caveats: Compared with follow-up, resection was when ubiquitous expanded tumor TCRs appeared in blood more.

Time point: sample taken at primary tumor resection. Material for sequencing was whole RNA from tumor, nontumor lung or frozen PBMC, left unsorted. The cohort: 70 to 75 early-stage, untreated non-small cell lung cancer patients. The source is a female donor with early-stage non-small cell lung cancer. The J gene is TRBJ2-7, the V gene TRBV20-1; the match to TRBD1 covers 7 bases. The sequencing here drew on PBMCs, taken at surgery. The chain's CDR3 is CSAIRDRGYEQYF. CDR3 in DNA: TGCAGTGCTATCCGGGACAGAGGCTACGAGCAGTACTTC.